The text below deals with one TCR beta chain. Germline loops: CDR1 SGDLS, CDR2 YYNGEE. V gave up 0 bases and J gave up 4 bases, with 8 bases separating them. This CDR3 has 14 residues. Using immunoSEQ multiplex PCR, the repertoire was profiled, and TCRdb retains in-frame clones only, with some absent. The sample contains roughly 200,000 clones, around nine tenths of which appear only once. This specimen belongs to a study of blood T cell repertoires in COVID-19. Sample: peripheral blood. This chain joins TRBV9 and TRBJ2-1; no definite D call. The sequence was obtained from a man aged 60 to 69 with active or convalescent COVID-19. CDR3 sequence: CASSVGVKYNEQFF. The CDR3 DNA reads TGTGCCAGCAGCGTAGGAGTCAAGTACAATGAGCAGTTCTTC.